These 2 T cell receptor beta chains came from one sample sequenced in a study of cytomegalovirus exposure and HLA in healthy donors. Both 60 Vbeta primers and 13 Jbeta primers went into the PCR. Generated by immunoSEQ multiplex PCR, the TCRdb table keeps only in-frame clones and is missing some. Here the sample spans some 110,000 clones, more than 70% being singletons. The sample consisted of PBMCs. Every receptor here comes from a man between 35 and 55 years old in good health and CMV-seronegative.

This chain connects TRBV19 to TRBJ1-5, with 12 bases that match TRBD1. This CDR3 region has 16 residues. J was trimmed by 1 base and V by 9 bases; bases with no gene match: 7. Germline CDR1 and CDR2: LNHDA and SQIVND (reference sequence). CDR3 in amino acids: CASTGQGARSNQPQHF. The CDR3 DNA follows: TGTGCCAGCACGGGACAGGGGGCTAGGAGCAATCAGCCCCAGCATTTT.

The V and J genes are TRBV5-6 and TRBJ2-5, with 12 nucleotides matching TRBD1. Near its end, the DNA agrees better with TRBJ2-7, so the J call may be wrong. The CDR3 totals 14 residues. Germline CDR1 reads SGHDT; CDR2 reads YYEEEE. The CDR3 nucleotides read TGTGCCAGTAGGGGACAGGGGGCAACCTACGAGCAGTACTTC. This encodes CASRGQGATYEQYF.